The rows below give T cell receptor beta chains drawn from one sample of a study of shared clonotypes between healthy human individuals. Produced via immunoSEQ multiplex PCR; TCRdb's table is partial and in-frame only. The sample has about 2,200,000 clones; under 95% are singletons. Specimen: naive CD8+ T cells from PBMCs. Receptors originate from a man younger than 35 in good health. Some clones in this sample may be carry-over from other donors' samples. Both conserved end residues are part of each CDR3. A D gene is named only where the DNA matches it firmly. Clone size is shown for a subset of rows, as once, few, many or a class of expanded clone.

clone_size j_call v_call d_call cdr3_length cdr3_aa cdr3_nt
few TRBJ1-1 TRBV30 TRBD1 12 CAWSQGGTEAFF TGTGCCTGGAGTCAGGGGGGCACTGAAGCTTTCTTT
. TRBJ2-1 TRBV11-2 TRBD2 13 CASSLGTGGEQFF TGTGCCAGCAGCTTAGGTACGGGAGGGGAGCAGTTCTTC
. TRBJ1-1 TRBV28 . 15 CASSPILDWNPEAFF TGTGCCAGCAGTCCAATCTTAGACTGGAATCCTGAAGCTTTCTTT
. TRBJ1-2 TRBV4-1 . 15 CASSQVSIPNYGYTF TGCGCCAGCAGCCAAGTTTCTATCCCTAACTATGGCTACACCTTC
. TRBJ1-1 TRBV28 TRBD1 13 CASSYRTGTEAFF TGTGCCAGCAGTTATAGGACAGGCACTGAAGCTTTCTTT
. TRBJ1-1 TRBV11-2 . 16 CASSLVRRITNTEAFF TGTGCCAGCAGCTTAGTTCGGAGGATCACGAACACTGAAGCTTTCTTT
. TRBJ2-3 TRBV19 . 15 CASSMRLSSTDTQYF TGTGCCAGTAGTATGAGGCTGTCTAGCACAGATACGCAGTATTTT
few TRBJ1-1 TRBV5-1 TRBD1 14 CASSPLQGAVGAFF TGCGCCAGCAGCCCGCTGCAGGGGGCCGTAGGAGCTTTCTTT
. TRBJ2-1 TRBV7-9 . 15 CASSTKTPESNEQFF TGTGCCAGCTCGACAAAAACTCCAGAGTCGAATGAGCAGTTCTTC
once TRBJ2-1 TRBV7-7 TRBD2 16 CASSLSGEGSYNEQFF TGTGCCAGCAGCTTGTCGGGGGAGGGCTCCTACAATGAGCAGTTCTTC
. TRBJ1-1 TRBV6-6 . 14 CASSYGYMNTEAFF TGTGCCAGCAGTTACGGATACATGAACACTGAAGCTTTCTTT
few TRBJ2-2 TRBV27 . 14 CASSLYRNTGELFF TGTGCCAGCAGTTTATACAGAAACACCGGGGAGCTGTTTTTT
. TRBJ2-5 TRBV7-8 . 14 CASSSPSKKETQYF TGTGCCAGCAGCTCCCCTTCGAAGAAAGAGACCCAGTACTTC
. TRBJ2-4 TRBV2 . 13 CASRARLPDIQYF TGTGCCAGCAGAGCCAGGCTTCCGGACATTCAGTACTTC
. TRBJ1-5 TRBV5-5 TRBD1 17 CASSLYGPGGSNQPQHF TGTGCCAGCAGCTTGTACGGGCCAGGGGGGAGCAATCAGCCCCAGCATTTT
. TRBJ2-1 TRBV28 TRBD1 16 CASSLGTGTGRDEQFF TGTGCCAGCAGCCTCGGAACCGGGACAGGGCGAGATGAGCAGTTCTTC
. TRBJ2-5 TRBV7-8 . 15 CASSLGAGFQETQYF TGTGCCAGCAGCTTAGGGGCGGGGTTCCAAGAGACCCAGTACTTC
. TRBJ2-3 TRBV7-9 . 13 CASSLGLGDTQYF TGTGCCAGCAGCTTAGGTCTAGGAGATACGCAGTATTTT
. TRBJ2-7 TRBV27 . 13 CASSLTSRAEQYF TGTGCCAGCAGTTTAACTAGCCGGGCTGAGCAGTACTTC
. TRBJ2-7 TRBV7-8 . 14 CASSFTQTGSEQYF TGTGCCAGCAGCTTTACACAGACGGGCTCCGAGCAGTACTTC
once TRBJ2-1 TRBV27 . 13 CASSLGRMNEQFF TGTGCCAGCAGTTTAGGACGAATGAATGAGCAGTTCTTC
. TRBJ1-6 TRBV6-1 . 13 CASSDSYNSPLHF TGTGCCAGCAGTGACTCCTATAATTCACCCCTCCACTTT
. TRBJ2-7 TRBV7-2 . 15 CASSPSRVPYYEQYF TGTGCCAGCAGCCCGAGTAGGGTCCCCTACTACGAGCAGTACTTC
. TRBJ2-1 TRBV4-3 . 15 CASSPTVAPYNEQFF TGCGCCAGCAGCCCCACAGTGGCCCCCTACAATGAGCAGTTCTTC
once TRBJ2-5 TRBV2 . 13 CASSQGMGETQYF TGTGCCAGCAGTCAGGGGATGGGAGAGACCCAGTACTTC
. TRBJ2-1 TRBV4-3 . 13 CASSRPRGNEQFF TGCGCCAGCAGCCGCCCTAGAGGGAATGAGCAGTTCTTC
. TRBJ2-7 TRBV7-9 . 11 CASSNSYEQYF TGTGCCAGCAGCAATTCCTACGAGCAGTACTTC
. TRBJ2-2 TRBV10-1 TRBD1 20 CASSESTGQRHEEWTGELFF TGCGCCAGCAGTGAGTCCACGGGACAGCGCCACGAGGAGTGGACCGGGGAGCTGTTTTTT
. TRBJ2-4 TRBV2 . 14 CASSEVGQQNIQYF TGTGCCAGCAGTGAAGTCGGTCAACAGAACATTCAGTACTTC
. TRBJ1-5 TRBV11-2 . 13 CASSSEGDQPQHF TGTGCCAGCAGCTCAGAGGGGGATCAGCCCCAGCATTTT
. TRBJ1-5 TRBV2 . 12 CASSDPAEAQHF TGTGCCAGCAGTGATCCGGCCGAGGCCCAGCATTTT
. TRBJ2-1 TRBV5-4 . 16 CASSFIGRASYNEQFF TGTGCCAGCAGCTTCATCGGGAGAGCCTCCTACAATGAGCAGTTCTTC
. TRBJ2-7 TRBV27 . 14 CASRGLVGHYEQYF TGTGCCAGCAGGGGGTTGGTTGGCCACTACGAGCAGTACTTC
. TRBJ2-5 TRBV5-6 TRBD2 14 CASSPGGTEETQYF TGTGCCAGCAGCCCCGGGGGGACGGAAGAGACCCAGTACTTC
. TRBJ1-2 TRBV10-2 . 13 CASSDAGVYGYTF TGCGCCAGCAGTGATGCAGGGGTCTATGGCTACACTTTC
. TRBJ2-3 TRBV2 . 14 CASIGTGSTDTQYF TGTGCCAGCATTGGGACGGGAAGCACAGATACGCAGTATTTT
once TRBJ2-7 TRBV11-1 . 12 CASSLVHYEQYF TGTGCCAGCAGCTTAGTCCACTACGAGCAGTACTTC
. TRBJ2-7 TRBV27 . 14 CASRSSASSYEQYF TGTGCCAGCAGGAGTAGCGCTAGCTCCTACGAGCAGTACTTC
. TRBJ2-7 TRBV7-9 . 15 CASSGERGLSYEQYF TGTGCCAGCAGCGGGGAGAGGGGCCTCTCCTACGAGCAGTACTTC
once TRBJ2-5 TRBV2 . 16 CASSGGGSLPPETQYF TGTGCCAGCAGTGGGGGCGGGTCACTTCCCCCAGAGACCCAGTACTTC
. TRBJ1-5 TRBV10-2 TRBD1 15 CASSEGRQGVQPQHF TGCGCCAGCAGTGAGGGGAGACAGGGGGTACAGCCCCAGCATTTT
. TRBJ1-5 TRBV25-1 . 14 CASTGVRSNQPQHF TGTGCCAGCACGGGGGTACGGAGCAATCAGCCCCAGCATTTT
. TRBJ1-2 TRBV28 . 15 CASSPIGLEDYGYTF TGTGCCAGCAGCCCCATAGGGTTAGAAGACTATGGCTACACCTTC
. TRBJ1-5 TRBV7-8 TRBD1 15 CASSFYRGWDQPQHF TGTGCCAGCAGCTTCTACAGGGGCTGGGATCAGCCCCAGCATTTT
. TRBJ1-1 TRBV19 TRBD1 15 CASSADREVNTEAFF TGTGCCAGTAGTGCGGACAGGGAGGTGAACACTGAAGCTTTCTTT
. TRBJ2-3 TRBV19 . 15 CASSIPDWRLDTQYF TGTGCCAGTAGTATCCCCGACTGGAGACTCGATACGCAGTATTTT
. TRBJ2-1 TRBV4-3 TRBD2 14 CASSPTSGGNEQFF TGCGCCAGCAGCCCCACTAGCGGAGGCAATGAGCAGTTCTTC
. TRBJ2-7 TRBV6-1 TRBD2 15 CASRGLAGDTYEQYF TGTGCCAGCAGGGGACTAGCGGGGGATACCTACGAGCAGTACTTC
. TRBJ2-1 TRBV12-5 . 18 CASGLEQGGASGRNEQFF TGTGCTAGTGGTTTGGAGCAAGGGGGAGCTAGCGGTCGCAATGAGCAGTTCTTC